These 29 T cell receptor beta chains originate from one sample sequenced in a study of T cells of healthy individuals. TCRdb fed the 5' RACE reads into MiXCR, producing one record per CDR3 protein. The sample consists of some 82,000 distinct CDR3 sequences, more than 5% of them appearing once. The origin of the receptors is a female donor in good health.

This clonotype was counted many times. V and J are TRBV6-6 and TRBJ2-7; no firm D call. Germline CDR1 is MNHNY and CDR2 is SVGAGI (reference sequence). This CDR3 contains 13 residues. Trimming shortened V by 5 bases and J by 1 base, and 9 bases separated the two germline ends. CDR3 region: CASSAWESYEQYF. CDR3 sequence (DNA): TGTGCCAGCAGTGCCTGGGAATCCTACGAGCAGTACTTC.

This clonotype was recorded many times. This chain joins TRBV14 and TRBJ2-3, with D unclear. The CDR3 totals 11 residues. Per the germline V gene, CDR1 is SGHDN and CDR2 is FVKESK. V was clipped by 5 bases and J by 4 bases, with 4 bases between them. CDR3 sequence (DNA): TGTGCCAGCAGCTTGGCAGATACGCAGTATTTT. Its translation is CASSLADTQYF.

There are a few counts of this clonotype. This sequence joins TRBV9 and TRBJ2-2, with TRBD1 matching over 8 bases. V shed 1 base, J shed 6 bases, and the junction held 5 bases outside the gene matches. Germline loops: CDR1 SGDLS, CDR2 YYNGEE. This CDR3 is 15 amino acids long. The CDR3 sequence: CASSVQDRESGELFF. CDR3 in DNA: TGTGCCAGCAGCGTACAGGACAGGGAGTCCGGGGAGCTGTTTTTT.

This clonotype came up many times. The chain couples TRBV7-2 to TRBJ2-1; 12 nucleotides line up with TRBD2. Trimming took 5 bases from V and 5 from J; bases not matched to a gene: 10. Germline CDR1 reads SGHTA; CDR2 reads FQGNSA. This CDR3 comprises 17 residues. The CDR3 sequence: CASSREGTSGGNNEQFF. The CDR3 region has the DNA TGTGCCAGCAGCCGAGAGGGAACTAGCGGGGGGAACAATGAGCAGTTCTTC.

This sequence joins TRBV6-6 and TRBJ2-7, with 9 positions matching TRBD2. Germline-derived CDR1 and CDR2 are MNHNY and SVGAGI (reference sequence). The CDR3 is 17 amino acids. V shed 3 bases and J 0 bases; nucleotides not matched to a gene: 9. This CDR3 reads CASSYGTSQASSYEQYF. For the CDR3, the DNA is TGTGCCAGCAGTTATGGGACTAGCCAAGCCTCCTCCTACGAGCAGTACTTC.

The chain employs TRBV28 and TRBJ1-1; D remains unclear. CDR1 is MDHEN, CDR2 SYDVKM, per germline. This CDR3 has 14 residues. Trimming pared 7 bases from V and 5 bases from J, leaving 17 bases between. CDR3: CASTATPPQTEAFF. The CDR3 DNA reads TGTGCCAGCACCGCGACCCCACCTCAGACTGAAGCTTTCTTT.

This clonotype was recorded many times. CDR3 DNA: TGTGCCAGCAGCTTAGGAGGGACAGGGGGTTTCTACGAGCAGTACTTC. It encodes CASSLGGTGGFYEQYF. V usage is TRBV7-9 and J usage is TRBJ2-7, with TRBD1 matching over 11 bases. Germline V CDR1 and CDR2: SEHNR, FQNEAQ (reference sequence). Trimming took 1 base from V and 3 from J; bases not matched to a gene: 5. The CDR3 spans 16 residues.

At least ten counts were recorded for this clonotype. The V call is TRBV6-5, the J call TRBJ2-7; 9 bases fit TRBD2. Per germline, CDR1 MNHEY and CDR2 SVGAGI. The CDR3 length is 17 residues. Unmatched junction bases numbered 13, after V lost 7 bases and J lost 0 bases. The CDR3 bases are TGTGCCAGCATCCCGGGGTCTAGCGGGAATAGCTCCTACGAGCAGTACTTC. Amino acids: CASIPGSSGNSSYEQYF.

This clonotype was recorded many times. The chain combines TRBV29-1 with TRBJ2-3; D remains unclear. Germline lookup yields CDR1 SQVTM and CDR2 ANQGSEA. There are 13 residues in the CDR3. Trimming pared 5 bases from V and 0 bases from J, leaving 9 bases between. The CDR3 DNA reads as TGCAGCGTTTGTTCGAGTAGCACAGATACGCAGTATTTT. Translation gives CSVCSSSTDTQYF.

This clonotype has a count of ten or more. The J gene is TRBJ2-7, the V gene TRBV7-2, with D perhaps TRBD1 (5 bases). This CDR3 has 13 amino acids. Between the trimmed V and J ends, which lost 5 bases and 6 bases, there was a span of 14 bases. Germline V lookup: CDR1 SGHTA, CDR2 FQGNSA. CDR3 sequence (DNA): TGTGCCAGCAGCCCAGGGCAGGGTCGCGAGCAGTACTTC. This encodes CASSPGQGREQYF. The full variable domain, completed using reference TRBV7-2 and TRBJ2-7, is GAGVSQSPSNKVTEKGKDVELRCDPISGHTALYWYRQSLGQGLEFLIYFQGNSAPDKSGLPSDRFSAERTGGSVSTLTIQRTQQEDSAVYLCASSPGQGREQYFGPGTRLTVT.

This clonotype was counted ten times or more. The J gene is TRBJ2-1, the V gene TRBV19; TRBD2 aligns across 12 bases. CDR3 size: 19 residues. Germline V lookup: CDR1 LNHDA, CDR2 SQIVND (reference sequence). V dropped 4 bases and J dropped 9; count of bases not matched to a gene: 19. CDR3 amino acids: CASSTTFLLTSGRSTEQFF. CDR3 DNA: TGTGCCAGTAGTACCACGTTCCTCCTGACTAGCGGGAGAAGCACTGAGCAGTTCTTC.

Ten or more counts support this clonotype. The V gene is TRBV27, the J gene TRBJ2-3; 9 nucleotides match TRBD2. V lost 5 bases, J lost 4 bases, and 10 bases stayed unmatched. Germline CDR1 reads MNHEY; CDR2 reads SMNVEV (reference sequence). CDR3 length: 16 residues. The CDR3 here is CASSPSLAGMADTQYF. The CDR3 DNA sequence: TGTGCCAGCAGTCCTAGCCTAGCGGGAATGGCAGATACGCAGTATTTT.

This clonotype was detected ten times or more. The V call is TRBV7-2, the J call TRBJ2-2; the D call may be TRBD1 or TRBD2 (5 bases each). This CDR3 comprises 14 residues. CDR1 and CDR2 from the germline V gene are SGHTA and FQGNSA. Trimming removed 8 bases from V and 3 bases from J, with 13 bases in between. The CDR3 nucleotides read TGTGCCAGCTCCCTTAGGGGAGACACCGGGGAGCTGTTTTTT. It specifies CASSLRGDTGELFF.

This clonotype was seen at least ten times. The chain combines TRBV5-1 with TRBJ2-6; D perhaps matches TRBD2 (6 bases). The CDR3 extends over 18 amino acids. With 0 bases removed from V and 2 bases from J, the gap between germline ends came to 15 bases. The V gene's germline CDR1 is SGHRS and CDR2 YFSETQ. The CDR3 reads CASSLDSTPGAGANVLTF. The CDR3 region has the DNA TGCGCCAGCAGCTTGGACTCTACCCCGGGAGCTGGGGCCAACGTCCTGACTTTC.

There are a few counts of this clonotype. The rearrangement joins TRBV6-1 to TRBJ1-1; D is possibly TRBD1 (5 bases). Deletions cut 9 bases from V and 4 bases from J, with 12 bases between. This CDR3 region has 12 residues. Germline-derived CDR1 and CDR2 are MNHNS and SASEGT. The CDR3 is CASGGLGTEAFF. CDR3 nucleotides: TGTGCCAGTGGGGGGTTAGGCACTGAAGCTTTCTTT.

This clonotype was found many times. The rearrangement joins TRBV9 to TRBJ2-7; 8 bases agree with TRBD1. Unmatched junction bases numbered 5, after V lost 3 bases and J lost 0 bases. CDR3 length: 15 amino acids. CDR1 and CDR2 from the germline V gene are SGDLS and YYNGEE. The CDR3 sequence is CASSAGTGSSYEQYF. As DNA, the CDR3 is TGTGCCAGCAGCGCCGGGACAGGAAGCTCCTACGAGCAGTACTTC. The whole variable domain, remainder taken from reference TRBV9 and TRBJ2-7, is DSGVTQTPKHLITATGQRVTLRCSPRSGDLSVYWYQQSLDQGLQFLIQYYNGEERAKGNILERFSAQQFPDLHSELNLSSLELGDSALYFCASSAGTGSSYEQYFGPGTRLTVT.

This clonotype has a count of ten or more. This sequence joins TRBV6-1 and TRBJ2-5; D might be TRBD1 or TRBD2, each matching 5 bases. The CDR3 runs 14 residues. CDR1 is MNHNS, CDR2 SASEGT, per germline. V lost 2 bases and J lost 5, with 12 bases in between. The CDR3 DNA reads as TGTGCCAGCAGTGAACTGGGGGATGGGGAGACCCAGTACTTC. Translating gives CASSELGDGETQYF.

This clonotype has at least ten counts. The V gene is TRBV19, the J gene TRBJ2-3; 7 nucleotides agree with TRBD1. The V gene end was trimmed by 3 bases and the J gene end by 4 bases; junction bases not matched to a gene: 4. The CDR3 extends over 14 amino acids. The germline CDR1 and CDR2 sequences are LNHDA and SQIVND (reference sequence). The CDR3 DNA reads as TGTGCCAGTAGTATGGGACAGTCCCCAGATACGCAGTATTTT. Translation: CASSMGQSPDTQYF.

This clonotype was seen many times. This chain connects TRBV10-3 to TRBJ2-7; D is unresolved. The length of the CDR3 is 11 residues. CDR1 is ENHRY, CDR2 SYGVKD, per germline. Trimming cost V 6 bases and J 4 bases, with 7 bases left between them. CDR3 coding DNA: TGTGCCATCAGGACCAGTTACGAGCAGTACTTC. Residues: CAIRTSYEQYF.

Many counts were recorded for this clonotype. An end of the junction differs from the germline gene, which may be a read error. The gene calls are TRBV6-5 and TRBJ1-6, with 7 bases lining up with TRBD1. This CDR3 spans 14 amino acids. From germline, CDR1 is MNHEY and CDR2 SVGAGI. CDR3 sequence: CASNYGTDNSPLHF. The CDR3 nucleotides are TGTGCCAGCAATTACGGGACAGACAATTCACCCCTCCACTTT.

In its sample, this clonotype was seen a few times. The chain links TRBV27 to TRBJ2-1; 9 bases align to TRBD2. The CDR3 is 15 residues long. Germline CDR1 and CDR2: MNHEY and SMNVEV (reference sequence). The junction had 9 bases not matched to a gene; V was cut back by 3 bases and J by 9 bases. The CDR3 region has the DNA TGTGCCAGCAGTTTGGCGGGAGGGCCATTCGGTGAGCAGTTCTTC. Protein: CASSLAGGPFGEQFF.

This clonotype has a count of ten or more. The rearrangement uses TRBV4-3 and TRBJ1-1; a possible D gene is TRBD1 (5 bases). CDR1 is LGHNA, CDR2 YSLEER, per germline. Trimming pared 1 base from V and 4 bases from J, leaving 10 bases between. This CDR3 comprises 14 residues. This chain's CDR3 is CASSQAGFFTEAFF. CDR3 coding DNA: TGCGCCAGCAGCCAAGCAGGGTTCTTCACTGAAGCTTTCTTT.

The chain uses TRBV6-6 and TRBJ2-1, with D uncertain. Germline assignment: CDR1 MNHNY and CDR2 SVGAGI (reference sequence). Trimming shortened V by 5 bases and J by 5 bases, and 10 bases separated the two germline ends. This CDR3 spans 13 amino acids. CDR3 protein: CASSGTIDNEQFF. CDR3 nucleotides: TGTGCCAGCAGTGGCACAATCGACAATGAGCAGTTCTTC.

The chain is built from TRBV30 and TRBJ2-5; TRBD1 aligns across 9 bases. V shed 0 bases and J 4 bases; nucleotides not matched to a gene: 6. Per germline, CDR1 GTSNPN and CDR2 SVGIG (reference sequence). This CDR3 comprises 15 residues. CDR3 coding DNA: TGTGCCTGGAGTGTAACAGGGGGCTCAAGAGAGACCCAGTACTTC. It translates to CAWSVTGGSRETQYF.

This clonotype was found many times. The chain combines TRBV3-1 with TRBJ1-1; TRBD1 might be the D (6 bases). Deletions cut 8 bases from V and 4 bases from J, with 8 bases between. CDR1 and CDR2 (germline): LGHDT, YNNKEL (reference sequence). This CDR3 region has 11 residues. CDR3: CASARGTEAFF. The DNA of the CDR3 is TGTGCCAGCGCCAGGGGCACTGAAGCTTTCTTT.

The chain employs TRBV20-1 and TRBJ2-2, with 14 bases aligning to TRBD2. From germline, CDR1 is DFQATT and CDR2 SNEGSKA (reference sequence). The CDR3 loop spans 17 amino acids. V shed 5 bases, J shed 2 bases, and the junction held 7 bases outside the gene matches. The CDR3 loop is CSAPRTSGRINTGELFF. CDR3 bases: TGCAGTGCTCCTCGGACTAGCGGGAGGATAAACACCGGGGAGCTGTTTTTT.

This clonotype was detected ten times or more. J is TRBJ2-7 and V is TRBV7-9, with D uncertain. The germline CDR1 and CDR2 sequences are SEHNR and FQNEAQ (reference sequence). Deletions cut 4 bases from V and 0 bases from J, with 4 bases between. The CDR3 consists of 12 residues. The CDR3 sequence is CASSSLSYEQYF. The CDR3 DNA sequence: TGTGCCAGCAGCTCCCTCTCCTACGAGCAGTACTTC.

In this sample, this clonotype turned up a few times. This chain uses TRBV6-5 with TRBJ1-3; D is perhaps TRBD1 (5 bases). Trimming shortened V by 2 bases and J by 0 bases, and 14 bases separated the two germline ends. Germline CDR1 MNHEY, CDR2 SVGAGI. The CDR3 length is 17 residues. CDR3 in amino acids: CASSYVWDGGSGNTIYF. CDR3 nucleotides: TGTGCCAGCAGTTACGTGTGGGACGGAGGCTCTGGAAACACCATATATTTT.

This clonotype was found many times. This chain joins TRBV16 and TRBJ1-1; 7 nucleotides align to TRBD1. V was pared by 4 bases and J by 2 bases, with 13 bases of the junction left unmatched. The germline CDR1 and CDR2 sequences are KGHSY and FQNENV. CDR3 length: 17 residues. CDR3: CASSRNTGTAINTEAFF. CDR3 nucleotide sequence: TGTGCCAGCAGCCGCAACACCGGGACAGCAATAAACACTGAAGCTTTCTTT.